Listed below are T cell receptor beta chains from one sample, sequenced in a study of metastatic and nonmetastatic thyroid tumors. TCRdb re-called the PCR reads through MiXCR. This sample yields about 16,000 clones, of which roughly a third are seen a single time; roughly 7.7% belongs to the top ten. Sequenced: tumor tissue. Receptors originate from a female donor with papillary thyroid cancer or a benign thyroid nodule (not recorded which). Some clones in this sample may be carry-over from other donors' samples. Each CDR3 is given with its conserved first and last residue. The size entry is marked missing in some rows and otherwise reads once, few, many or a size class.

V gene	clone size	J gene	CDR3 protein
TRBV4-1	NA	TRBJ2-5	CASSQALDSGGTQYF
TRBV6-1	few	TRBJ2-7	CASSDKAGEGSYEQYF
TRBV6-1	few	TRBJ2-7	CASSDGVPSGEQYF
TRBV15	NA	TRBJ2-3	CATSRGGGGKGTDTQYF
TRBV3-2	many	TRBJ1-3	CASSRAGGRGSSGNTIYF
TRBV5-4	NA	TRBJ2-7	CASSRTGTGNYEQYF
TRBV10-1	medium-sized	TRBJ2-4	CASSDRELAKNIQYF
TRBV5-4	NA	TRBJ2-2	CASSKKTGIPGELFF
TRBV6-1	NA	TRBJ2-7	CASSRGDEQYF
TRBV5-1	NA	TRBJ2-7	CASSETSGVPYEQYF
TRBV10-3	many	TRBJ1-5	CAISEGGNQPQHF
TRBV6-1	NA	TRBJ1-6	CASSLQGGAYNSPLHF
TRBV20-1	few	TRBJ2-2	CSARGTSGGDTGELFF
TRBV5-1	NA	TRBJ2-1	CARSLTSVRSYNEQFF
TRBV7-8	medium-sized	TRBJ2-7	CASSPIAGAPWAEQYF
TRBV28	few	TRBJ1-5	CASSERGSRYSNQPQHF
TRBV6-5	many	TRBJ2-1	CASSYSGADEQFF
TRBV28	few	TRBJ2-7	CASWAGELSYEQYF
TRBV2	many	TRBJ2-5	CASSDKSKGSATQYF
TRBV5-1	medium-sized	TRBJ2-7	CASSEGSSYEQYF
TRBV4-1	medium-sized	TRBJ2-5	CASSQGLWGRETQYF
TRBV20-1	medium-sized	TRBJ2-5	CSARDSRTHKETQYF
TRBV20-1	medium-sized	TRBJ1-6	CSAPLTADNSPLHF
TRBV9	medium-sized	TRBJ2-1	CASSPDYDNEQFF
TRBV7-6	medium-sized	TRBJ1-1	CASSRTEGRIEAFF
TRBV7-3	NA	TRBJ1-1	CASSLLVLGTEAFF
TRBV19	many	TRBJ2-2	CASRKDRANTGELFF
TRBV9	medium-sized	TRBJ2-3	CASSAGTSVTDTQYF